The table lists the clone carrying this T cell receptor beta chain with a few counts. V dropped 2 bases and J dropped 6; count of bases not matched to a gene: 1. The CDR3 consists of 13 residues. CDR1 is SGHDT, CDR2 YYEEEE, per germline. The data belong to a study of blood T cell repertoires in COVID-19. Whole-study context: The study drew acute and convalescent COVID-19 samples from the United States, Italy and Spain.

Authors' processing steps: Amplification with reference gene primers provided the estimates of nucleated cell counts. This table comes from immunoSEQ multiplex PCR, and its TCRdb copy is limited to in-frame clones, with some not included. V and J calls and clone size are those listed in that table; D and trimming were worked out from the DNA. The sample holds a few hundred thousand clones; roughly 80% are singletons and the top ten take 4.5% to 5.5%. The Seattle patients, enrolled during active infection, were followed longitudinally. The V gene is TRBV5-6, the J gene TRBJ2-2, with 7 bases that match TRBD1. The source material was peripheral blood. This sequence originates from a woman in her seventies with COVID-19, enrolled during active disease. CDR3 region: CASSLTGAGELFF. The DNA of the CDR3 is TGTGCCAGCAGCTTAACAGGGGCCGGGGAGCTGTTTTTT.